Shown below are 18 T cell receptor beta chains from a single sample sequenced in a study of T cell responses to AZD1222 COVID-19 vaccine. Data came from immunoSEQ multiplex PCR; TCRdb stores just in-frame clones and leaves some out. Of 150,000 or so clones in the sample, around nine tenths were seen once. The sample consisted of peripheral blood, taken on day 0 of AZD1222 vaccination. All receptors derive from an adult in good health.

V is TRBV6-5 and J is TRBJ2-7, with D possibly matching TRBD2 (6 bases). V was trimmed by 8 bases and J by 0 bases, leaving 14 bases between them. Germline CDR1 and CDR2: MNHEY and SVGAGI. This CDR3 spans 14 amino acids. This CDR3 reads CASGSSGSSYEQYF. DNA of the CDR3: TGTGCCAGCGGGAGTAGCGGAAGCTCCTACGAGCAGTACTTC.

The chain recombines TRBV10-1 with TRBJ2-7; D gene unclear. The CDR3 loop spans 13 amino acids. Per germline, CDR1 WNHNN and CDR2 SYGVQD (reference sequence). Trimming removed 5 bases from V and 1 base from J, with 9 bases in between. The CDR3 nucleotides read TGCGCCAGCAGTCCCTCCCCTTCCTACGAGCAGTACTTC. It encodes CASSPSPSYEQYF.

This sequence joins TRBV19 and TRBJ2-1; D is uncertain. Per germline, CDR1 LNHDA and CDR2 SQIVND (reference sequence). This CDR3 is built from 15 residues. Trimming cost V 5 bases and J 4 bases, with 15 bases left between them. The CDR3 DNA sequence: TGTGCCAGTAGTTTCGCCCGGACGATTTACAATGAGCAGTTCTTC. Residues: CASSFARTIYNEQFF.

The chain employs TRBV7-9 and TRBJ1-1, with 8 bases lining up with TRBD1. The germline gives CDR1 SEHNR, CDR2 FQNEAQ (reference sequence). The J segment lost 4 bases and the V segment lost 5 bases, leaving 9 bases of the junction unmatched. The CDR3 contains 15 residues. CDR3 sequence (DNA): TGTGCCAGCAGCCAAGATACTACAGGGGGCACTGAAGCTTTCTTT. Amino acids: CASSQDTTGGTEAFF.

The table lists this clone with a few counts. This sequence joins TRBV7-9 and TRBJ1-2; TRBD1 matches 8 bases. The V gene end was trimmed by 6 bases and the J gene end by 4 bases; junction bases not matched to a gene: 16. The CDR3 is 17 residues long. The germline gives CDR1 SEHNR, CDR2 FQNEAQ (reference sequence). This CDR3 is CASSLTGTGLEPYGYTF. The CDR3 region has the DNA TGTGCCAGCAGTCTCACCGGGACAGGCCTTGAGCCCTATGGCTACACCTTC. Using reference TRBV7-9 and TRBJ1-2 for the parts outside the CDR3, the full variable domain is DTGVSQNPRHKITKRGQNVTFRCDPISEHNRLYWYRQTLGQGPEFLTYFQNEAQLEKSRLLSDRFSAERPKGSFSTLEIQRTEQGDSAMYLCASSLTGTGLEPYGYTFGSGTRLTVV.

The chain has TRBV16 and TRBJ2-7; tentatively, D is TRBD2 (6 bases). CDR1 is KGHSY and CDR2 is FQNENV in the germline V gene. Trimming shortened V by 0 bases and J by 3 bases, and 9 bases separated the two germline ends. The CDR3 covers 14 residues. CDR3 sequence (DNA): TGTGCCAGCAGCCAATCGGGGGGAGACTACGAGCAGTACTTC. It is translated as CASSQSGGDYEQYF.

This sequence joins TRBV14 and TRBJ2-3; 7 bases agree with TRBD2. Germline trimming cut 4 bases from V and 2 bases from J; bases unmatched to any gene: 9. The CDR3 is made up of 16 amino acids. Germline CDR1 reads SGHDN; CDR2 reads FVKESK. CDR3 sequence: CASSPGTGGFTDTQYF. Written as DNA, the CDR3 is TGTGCCAGCAGCCCCGGGACCGGGGGGTTCACAGATACGCAGTATTTT. Full variable domain (remainder filled in from reference TRBV14 and TRBJ2-3): EAGVTQFPSHSVIEKGQTVTLRCDPISGHDNLYWYRRVMGKEIKFLLHFVKESKQDESGMPNNRFLAERTGGTYSTLKVQPAELEDSGVYFCASSPGTGGFTDTQYFGPGTRLTVL.

The rearrangement links TRBV5-6 to TRBJ1-5; D remains ambiguous. The V gene's germline CDR1 is SGHDT and CDR2 YYEEEE. Trimming removed 2 bases at V and 9 bases at J, with 9 bases between. This CDR3 has 12 residues. CDR3: CASSLGPGPQHF. CDR3 sequence (DNA): TGTGCCAGCAGCTTAGGGCCTGGGCCCCAGCATTTT.

The chain links TRBV7-2 to TRBJ2-3; 11 bases fit TRBD2. The CDR3 sequence is 16 residues long. V gave up 5 bases and J gave up 2 bases; unmatched junction bases: 6. In germline, CDR1 is SGHTA, CDR2 FQGNSA. CDR3 protein: CASSLLAGGTTDTQYF. Written as DNA, the CDR3 is TGTGCCAGCAGCCTGCTAGCGGGGGGTACCACAGATACGCAGTATTTT.

This sequence joins TRBV10-3 and TRBJ1-1, with D maybe TRBD1 (6 bases). The length of the CDR3 is 13 residues. Per germline, CDR1 ENHRY and CDR2 SYGVKD. Deletions cut 0 bases from V and 7 bases from J, with 9 bases between. CDR3 sequence (DNA): TGTGCCATCAGTGAGTCGAAGACAGGTGAAGCTTTCTTT. It yields the protein CAISESKTGEAFF.

This chain links TRBV5-4 with TRBJ1-2; D gene unclear. Trimming shortened V by 7 bases and J by 8 bases, and 12 bases separated the two germline ends. CDR1 is SGHNT, CDR2 YYREEE, per germline (reference sequence). There are 11 residues in the CDR3. The CDR3 region is CASSTGLGYTF. The CDR3 bases are TGTGCCAGCTCTACGGGTTTGGGCTACACCTTC.

V is TRBV5-1 and J is TRBJ1-2; D call uncertain. CDR3 length: 15 residues. Germline values: CDR1 SGHRS, CDR2 YFSETQ. Between the trimmed V and J ends, which lost 1 base and 3 bases, there was a span of 13 bases. In DNA, the CDR3 is TGCGCCAGCAGCTTGTGGAGCAACAGACACTATGGCTACACCTTC. Its translation is CASSLWSNRHYGYTF.

This rearrangement joins TRBV19 to TRBJ2-3; TRBD1 might be the D (5 bases). Trimming removed 6 bases at V and 4 bases at J, with 8 bases between. Per germline, CDR1 LNHDA and CDR2 SQIVND (reference sequence). The CDR3 runs 12 residues. The CDR3 DNA is TGTGCCAGTAGCAGGGTCCCAGATACGCAGTATTTT. Its translation: CASSRVPDTQYF.

This chain joins TRBV9 and TRBJ1-1, with 10 bases identical to TRBD1. The CDR3 has 14 amino acids. V lost 0 bases, J lost 5 bases, and 1 base stayed unmatched. Germline-derived CDR1 and CDR2 are SGDLS and YYNGEE. The CDR3, as DNA: TGTGCCAGCAGCGTAGGGGGACAGGGGACTGAAGCTTTCTTT. This sequence encodes CASSVGGQGTEAFF.

This chain links TRBV7-3 with TRBJ1-6; no definite D call. Trimming pared 4 bases from V and 15 bases from J, leaving 16 bases between. Germline V CDR1 and CDR2: SGHTA, FQGTGA. The CDR3 extends over 13 amino acids. CDR3 protein: CASSSLHGDDLHF. In DNA form, the CDR3 reads TGTGCCAGCAGCTCGCTACACGGAGATGACCTCCACTTT.

Only one count was recorded for this clone. V usage is TRBV7-7 and J usage is TRBJ2-2, with no clear D. Germline CDR1 and CDR2: SSHAT and FNYEAQ (reference sequence). The CDR3 has 15 amino acids. Between the trimmed V and J ends, which lost 3 bases and 2 bases, there was a span of 10 bases. The CDR3 sequence: CASSLGMGNTGELFF. The CDR3 DNA sequence: TGTGCCAGCAGCTTGGGGATGGGAAACACCGGGGAGCTGTTTTTT.

This sequence joins TRBV10-3 and TRBJ1-4; no firm D call. From germline, CDR1 is ENHRY and CDR2 SYGVKD. The CDR3 contains 14 residues. V lost 4 bases to trimming and J lost 8 bases, with 14 bases between them. The CDR3 DNA sequence: TGTGCCATCAGTGTGAGTACGGCAGAAGAAAAACTGTTTTTT. The encoded protein is CAISVSTAEEKLFF.

This rearrangement joins TRBV30 to TRBJ2-1, with TRBD2 identical over 7 bases. CDR3 length: 14 residues. V shed 2 bases, J shed 6 bases, and the junction held 7 bases outside the gene matches. In germline, CDR1 is GTSNPN, CDR2 SVGIG (reference sequence). CDR3 nucleotide sequence: TGTGCCTGGAGTCACACCCGGACTAGCAATGAGCAGTTCTTC. Translation: CAWSHTRTSNEQFF.